This TCR beta chain was sequenced for a study of blood T cell repertoires in COVID-19. V was cut by 6 bases and J by 1 base, with 7 bases left in between. The CDR3 is 13 residues long. In germline, CDR1 is LNHNV, CDR2 YYDKDF (reference sequence). Those who participated ranged in age from roughly 18 to 90 years and resided in some 24 US areas. Self-reported history from a screening survey and questionnaire set each donor's cohort. The method was immunoSEQ multiplex PCR; TCRdb's version includes in-frame clones alone and lacks a portion of them. The sample lists hundreds of thousands of clones; 88% were seen once.

This chain links TRBV15 with TRBJ1-3; D possibly corresponds to TRBD1 (6 bases). The sequence was obtained from a woman between 40 and 50 years old with acute COVID-19. The sequenced sample consisted of PBMCs or T cells enriched from blood (not recorded which). The CDR3 DNA sequence: TGTGCCACCAGTCAGGGGTCTGGAAACACCATATATTTT. Translating it yields CATSQGSGNTIYF.